This TCR beta chain was sequenced for a study of blood T cell repertoires in COVID-19. The method was immunoSEQ multiplex PCR; TCRdb's version includes in-frame clones alone and lacks a portion of them. The repertoire includes roughly 230,000 clones, 82% of them detected once, and approximately 3.6% sits in the top ten. This clone was observed a single time. Specimen: PBMCs or T cells enriched from blood (not recorded which). The receptor was derived from a woman in her sixties who had recovered from COVID-19.

CDR3 in amino acids: CASSATGSYEQYF. The CDR3, as DNA: TGTGCCAGCAGCGCAACAGGGTCCTACGAGCAGTACTTC. The chain couples TRBV7-8 to TRBJ2-7; D is possibly TRBD1 (6 bases). V lost 5 bases, J lost 1 base, and 9 bases lay in between. Germline lookup yields CDR1 SGHVS and CDR2 FQNEAQ. There are 13 residues in the CDR3.